This is a list of T cell receptor beta chains from one sample in a study of blood T cell repertoires in COVID-19. Produced via immunoSEQ multiplex PCR; TCRdb's table is partial and in-frame only. The table lists some 260,000 clones, around nine tenths of them singletons. The sequenced sample consisted of peripheral blood. These receptors all come from a woman between 70 and 85 years old with COVID-19, enrolled during active disease. CDR3s include the opening cysteine and the closing phenylalanine or tryptophan. D genes are given only for firm matches. Rows give clone size only sometimes, using once, few, many, or a class for an expanded clone.

size	J	D	V	DNA	CDR3
once	TRBJ2-7	TRBD1	TRBV2	TGTGCCAGCAGGAGGGGGCCCTCCTCCTACGAGCAGTACTTC	CASRRGPSSYEQYF
.	TRBJ1-3	TRBD1	TRBV5-1	TGCGCCAGCAGCGGGTTAGACAGGGGGCCAAGAAACACCATATATTTT	CASSGLDRGPRNTIYF
.	TRBJ1-1	TRBD1	TRBV10-3	TGTGCCATCAGTGTACAGGGGAATGCAATGAACACTGAAGCTTTCTTT	CAISVQGNAMNTEAFF
.	TRBJ2-3	TRBD2	TRBV18	TGTGCCAGCTCACCAAAAGCGGGAGGGAGCACAGATACGCAGTATTTT	CASSPKAGGSTDTQYF
.	TRBJ2-2	.	TRBV18	TGTGCCAGCTCACCGATCCAGGCGAACACCGGGGAGCTGTTTTTT	CASSPIQANTGELFF
.	TRBJ1-5	.	TRBV6-1	TGTGCCAGCAGTGAAGGTCCAGTAAATAGCAATCAGCCCCAGCATTTT	CASSEGPVNSNQPQHF
.	TRBJ2-7	.	TRBV4-3	TGCGCCAGCAGCCAAGATTTTACAGGGTTAGACGAGCAGTACTTC	CASSQDFTGLDEQYF
.	TRBJ2-1	.	TRBV3-1/TRBV3-2	TGTGCCAGCAGCCAAGATCAATACAATGAGCAGTTCTTC	CASSQDQYNEQFF
.	TRBJ2-4	TRBD1	TRBV29-1	TGCAGCGTTGAAGGGCAGGGGGCGGACATTCAGTACTTC	CSVEGQGADIQYF
.	TRBJ1-5	TRBD1	TRBV28	TGTGCCAGCACCCCGACAGGGGTCCAGCCCCAGCATTTT	CASTPTGVQPQHF
.	TRBJ1-4	TRBD1	TRBV5-5	TGTGCCAGCAGCTTGGGTACAGGGGACGAAAAACTGTTTTTT	CASSLGTGDEKLFF
.	TRBJ2-7	TRBD2	TRBV27	TGTGCCAGCATCCGCGCTAGCGGGCCCTACGAGCAGTACTTC	CASIRASGPYEQYF
.	TRBJ1-4	.	TRBV5-1	TGCGCCAGCAGCTTGGGACAGTCGGGACTTATGATTTCTAATGAAAAACTGTTTTTT	CASSLGQSGLMISNEKLFF
.	TRBJ2-1	TRBD2	TRBV2	TGTGCCAGCAGTGAAGAGACTAGCGGGCCTTACAATGAGCAGTTCTTC	CASSEETSGPYNEQFF
.	TRBJ1-1	TRBD1	TRBV19	TGTGCCAGTAGTATATCCGGACAGGGGGGCACTGAAGCTTTCTTT	CASSISGQGGTEAFF
.	TRBJ2-7	TRBD2	TRBV3-1/TRBV3-2	TGTGCCAGCAGCGGACTAGCGGCTACCTACGAGCAGTACTTC	CASSGLAATYEQYF
.	TRBJ1-4	.	TRBV11-1	TGTGCCAGCAGCTTCGGCCAGGGCAACGAAAAACTGTTTTTT	CASSFGQGNEKLFF
.	TRBJ1-1	TRBD1	TRBV19	TGTGGATCCGGGACAGGGAACGATGAAGCTTTCTTT	CGSGTGNDEAFF
.	TRBJ2-6	TRBD1	TRBV5-8	TGTGCCAGCAGCTCCCCGGGACAGGGGGAAATCTCTGGGGCCAACGTCCTGACTTTC	CASSSPGQGEISGANVLTF
.	TRBJ1-5	.	TRBV6-5	TGTGCCAGCAGTTACTCTAGGCGGCAGGGTTATCAGCCCCAGCATTTT	CASSYSRRQGYQPQHF
.	TRBJ2-5	.	TRBV5-1	TGCGCCAGCAGCTTGGACAGGGTGGAGGAGACCCAGTACTTC	CASSLDRVEETQYF
.	TRBJ1-5	.	TRBV3-1/TRBV3-2	TGTGCCAGCAGCCAAGGGACTCATCAGCCCCAGCATTTT	CASSQGTHQPQHF
.	TRBJ2-5	.	TRBV11-2	TGTGCCAGCAGCCGAGCGGAAGAGACCCAGTACTTC	CASSRAEETQYF
.	TRBJ1-2	.	TRBV5-3	TGTGCCAGAAGCTCCCTCAGGGTTAGGGGCAACTATGGCTACACCTTC	CARSSLRVRGNYGYTF
.	TRBJ1-1	TRBD1	TRBV19	TGTGCCAGTAGTGGACAGGGGTATGTGAACACTGAAGCTTTCTTT	CASSGQGYVNTEAFF
.	TRBJ2-5	TRBD1	TRBV29-1	TGCAGCGTGGGCCCGGACAGGTCAGAGACCCAGTACTTC	CSVGPDRSETQYF
.	TRBJ1-2	TRBD1	TRBV29-1	TGCAGCGCCGAACAGGGGCCAGACTATGGCTACACCTTC	CSAEQGPDYGYTF
.	TRBJ2-7	.	TRBV19	TGTGCCAGCAGTATAGGGGGAGGGTACGAGCAGTACTTC	CASSIGGGYEQYF
.	TRBJ2-1	TRBD1	TRBV9	TGTGCCAGCAGCGCCTATAGACAGGGACACAATGAGCAGTTCTTC	CASSAYRQGHNEQFF
.	TRBJ2-3	TRBD2	TRBV19	TGTGCCAGTAGTCCAGAACCGGGACTAATAAGTACAGATACGCAGTATTTT	CASSPEPGLISTDTQYF
few	TRBJ1-4	TRBD1	TRBV6-5	TGTGCCAGCAGGACAGGGGGCGGTAGGGAAAAACTGTTTTTT	CASRTGGGREKLFF
.	TRBJ2-7	TRBD2	TRBV7-8	TGTGCCAGCAGCTTAGGACTAGCGGGATCCTACGAGCAGTACTTC	CASSLGLAGSYEQYF
.	TRBJ1-5	TRBD1	TRBV19	TGTGCCAGTAGTACCCGACAGGGTAGCAATCAGCCCCAGCATTTT	CASSTRQGSNQPQHF
.	TRBJ2-1	.	TRBV12-3/TRBV12-4	TGTGCCAGCAGTCGCCCGGGTGGCAATGAGCAGTTCTTC	CASSRPGGNEQFF
.	TRBJ1-2	TRBD1	TRBV27	TGTGCCAGCAGTTTTGGGCAGGGGGTCTATGGCTACACCTTC	CASSFGQGVYGYTF
.	TRBJ2-7	TRBD1	TRBV3-1/TRBV3-2	TGTGCCAGCAGCAAGCTACAGACAGGGAACGAGCAGTACTTC	CASSKLQTGNEQYF
.	TRBJ2-2	.	TRBV5-4	TGTGCCAGCAGCTTGGTACAGTCCACCGGGGAGCTGTTTTTT	CASSLVQSTGELFF
.	TRBJ1-2	TRBD1	TRBV6-5	TGTGCCAGCAGATCCCGGACAGGCGGATATGGCTACACCTTC	CASRSRTGGYGYTF
.	TRBJ2-7	TRBD2	TRBV11-2	TGTGCCAGCAGCTCGACTAGCGGGGCCGTGGAGCAGTACTTC	CASSSTSGAVEQYF
.	TRBJ2-7	TRBD1	TRBV7-9	TGTGCCAGCAGCGGTGGGACAGTGGGTGAGCAGTACTTC	CASSGGTVGEQYF
.	TRBJ2-7	.	TRBV27	TGTGCCAGCAGTTTAATGGCAGGTGCTTCCTACGAGCAGTACTTC	CASSLMAGASYEQYF
few	TRBJ2-2	.	TRBV19	TGTGCCAGTAGTATAGAGGGCGTCGCGAACACCGGGGAGCTGTTTTTT	CASSIEGVANTGELFF
.	TRBJ2-7	TRBD2	TRBV16	TGTGCCAGCAGCCAATCGAGGCCGGGGACTAGCGCCCACGAGCAGTACTTC	CASSQSRPGTSAHEQYF
.	TRBJ1-2	.	TRBV5-1	TGCGCCAGCAGCCCGGACAGAAATGGCTACACCTTC	CASSPDRNGYTF
.	TRBJ2-7	.	TRBV5-1	TGCGCCAGCAGCTTTGATCGGTACGAGCAGTACTTC	CASSFDRYEQYF
.	TRBJ2-7	TRBD2	TRBV5-4	TGTGCCAGCAGCTGGCGGTCTAGCGGGACCTACGAGCAGTACTTC	CASSWRSSGTYEQYF
.	TRBJ1-1	.	TRBV29-1	TGCAGCGTAGAGCCACCAGGGTCTGGAGCTTTCTTT	CSVEPPGSGAFF